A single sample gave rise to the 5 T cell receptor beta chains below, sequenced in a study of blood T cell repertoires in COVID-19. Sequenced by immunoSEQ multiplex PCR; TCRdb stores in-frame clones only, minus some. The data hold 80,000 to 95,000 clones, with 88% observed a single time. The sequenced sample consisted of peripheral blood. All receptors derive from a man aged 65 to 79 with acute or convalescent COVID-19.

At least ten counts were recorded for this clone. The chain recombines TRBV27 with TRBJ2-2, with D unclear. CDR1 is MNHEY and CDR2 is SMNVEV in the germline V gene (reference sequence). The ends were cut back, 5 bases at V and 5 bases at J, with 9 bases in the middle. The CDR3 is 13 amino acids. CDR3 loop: CASSARRTGELFF. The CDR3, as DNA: TGTGCCAGCAGTGCGCGCAGGACCGGGGAGCTGTTTTTT.

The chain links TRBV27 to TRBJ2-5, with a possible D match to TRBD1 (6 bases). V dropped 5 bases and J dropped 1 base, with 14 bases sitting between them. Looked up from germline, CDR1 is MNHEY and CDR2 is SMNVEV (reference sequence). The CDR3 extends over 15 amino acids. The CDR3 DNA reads TGTGCCAGCAGTCCCCAAGACAGGACCCAAGAGACCCAGTACTTC. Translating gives CASSPQDRTQETQYF.

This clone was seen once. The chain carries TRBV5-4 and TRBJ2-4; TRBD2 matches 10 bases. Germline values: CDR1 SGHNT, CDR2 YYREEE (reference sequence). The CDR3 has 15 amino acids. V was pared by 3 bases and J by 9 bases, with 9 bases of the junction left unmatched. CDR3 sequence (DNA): TGTGCCAGCAGCTACCAGACTAGCGGGTACGGCATTCAGTACTTC. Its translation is CASSYQTSGYGIQYF.

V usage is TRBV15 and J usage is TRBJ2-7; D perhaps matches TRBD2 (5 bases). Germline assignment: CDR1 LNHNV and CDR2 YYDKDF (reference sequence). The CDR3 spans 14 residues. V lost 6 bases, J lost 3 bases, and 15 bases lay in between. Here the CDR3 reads CATSQPGKGYEQYF. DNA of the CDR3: TGTGCCACCAGTCAACCGGGGAAGGGCTACGAGCAGTACTTC.

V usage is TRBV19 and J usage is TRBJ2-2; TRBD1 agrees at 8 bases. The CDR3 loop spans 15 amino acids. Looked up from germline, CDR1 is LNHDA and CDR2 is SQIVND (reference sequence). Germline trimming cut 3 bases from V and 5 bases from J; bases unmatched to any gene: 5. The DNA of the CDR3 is TGTGCCAGTAGTATCCCCAGGGGGCTTACCGGGGAGCTGTTTTTT. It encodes CASSIPRGLTGELFF.